This entry features one T cell receptor beta chain sequence. The germline CDR1 and CDR2 sequences are MNHEY and SMNVEV (reference sequence). CDR3 size: 15 residues. The V end lost 5 bases, the J end lost 1 base, and 13 bases lay between the germline ends. In the study's own analysis: Reference gene primers were amplified, and this amplification served to estimate nucleated cell counts. The data were produced by immunoSEQ multiplex PCR, yet TCRdb's version contains in-frame clones alone and is incomplete. Clone size and V and J calls were adopted from that table, with D and trimming inferred from the DNA. The sample contains some 290,000 clones, around nine tenths of which appear only once. The data were obtained in a study of blood T cell repertoires in COVID-19. Study as a whole: Sites across the United States, Italy and Spain contributed samples from acute and convalescent COVID-19. PBMCs, B-cell-depleted T cells, or T cells were the source of the cDNA or gDNA that made up the material.

Patients at the Seattle site were enrolled during active infection and followed longitudinally. Sequencing was performed on peripheral blood. The chain employs TRBV27 and TRBJ2-3; weak D call: TRBD1 (6 bases). The TCR comes from a woman in her twenties or thirties with COVID-19, enrolled during active disease. In nucleotides, the CDR3 is TGTGCCAGCAGTCCTCCCCGGACAGGCACAGATACGCAGTATTTT. This codes for CASSPPRTGTDTQYF.